The present entry profiles one T cell receptor beta chain with its context. This clone has more than one count but fewer than ten. Its antigen is currently not known. Base qualities were left out, and no much larger clone turns up one base away. This entry belongs to a study of cytomegalovirus exposure and HLA in healthy donors (dated by TCRdb to the late 2010s). For the wider study: According to an earlier analysis of around 600 of the donors, about 180 million T cells yielded approximately 120 million unique TCR beta sequences and around 280 Gb of sequence data. Along with the approximately 700-subject first cohort, a separate validation cohort of over 90 different subjects was used. Genome-wide SNP genotypes for about 65% of the roughly 700 donors were used in a later genetic analysis, which treated that subset as a discovery cohort. Using immunosequencing, the study profiled T cell repertoires from 666 subjects and related those repertoires to cytomegalovirus serostatus. Donor age, sex, ethnicity and CMV serostatus were compiled together with the repertoire data. An earlier analysis of approximately 640 of the donors applied high-throughput TCR beta sequencing to assess whether each TCR beta V gene segment acted as functional or pseudogenic. All discovery cohort repertoires had been generated using a single sequencing platform. The study combined high-throughput TCR immunosequencing, statistical association of individual TCRs with disease status, and machine learning to predict cytomegalovirus infection status. Typing coverage varied by locus: roughly 629-630 donors for A, B, C, DRB1 and DQB1; roughly 560 for DQA1; more than 600 for DPA1; under 490 for DPB1. The later analysis used no new phenotypic data to find candidate immune exposures, relying instead on TCR beta sequences and their occurrence across donors. The aim of the study was to test whether cataloging public T cell receptors could identify signatures of past pathogen exposure. The genetic ancestry cluster associated with self-reported Caucasian donors included about 81% of the roughly 360 genotyped donors. To study patterns of TCR occurrence, a later analysis re-analyzed previously published TCR beta repertoires from around 700 donors and added high-resolution HLA genotyping. Among almost 400 genotyped donors of the cohort, an average of around 240,000 unique TCR beta nucleotide sequences were sequenced per donor, around 20% of them non-productive. An early release covering 550 to 650 HLA-typed donors comprised roughly 300 gigabases of sequencing data and 65 million to 100 million unique TCR sequences. Both class I and class II loci were covered by HLA typing, at four-digit resolution. Several DR-DQ haplotypes were treated as single units for association and clustering because of strong linkage in the cohort.

Paper-wide results and their limitations: In both the original and validation cohorts, the classifier was reported to diagnose cytomegalovirus status with high specificity and sensitivity. HLA typing was unavailable for some donors at each locus, so association tests used only the typed subset. In an earlier analysis of roughly 500 of the donors, most TCR beta V segments appeared in productive rearrangements about 87% or about 30% of the time, broadly matching IMGT annotations. The authors suggested that the approach could potentially be generalized to other disease states and immunological phenotypes. While some public TCRs were present in many individuals, most TCR sequences turned up only very rarely across donors. In a later analysis, TCR association rates were found to vary across HLA loci, with the most associated TCRs seen for DRB1 alleles and the fewest for HLA-C alleles. In a later analysis, several top co-occurrence clusters were reported to appear linked to parvovirus B19, influenza, CMV and Epstein-Barr virus. Strong co-occurrence of HLA alleles, especially DR and DQ, made assigning TCR associations to individual alleles difficult. Some IMGT-functional V segments, including TRBV6-2 and TRBV6-3, could not be distinguished by the 87-base-pair reads and were therefore excluded. Compared with the 666-donor mean, donors in an Asian-associated ancestry cluster had fewer N-insertions in productive TCRs, according to a later genetic analysis. The only immune exposure information available for the cohort was CMV serostatus. Three of the identified cytomegalovirus-associated TCR beta chains were confirmed in vitro to be specific for cytomegalovirus antigens. Sequencing depth was assumed to be roughly uniform across donors in the presence/absence analyses, though that assumption may not hold. A later analysis found that most CMV-associated TCR beta chains appeared HLA-restricted, with HLA associations seemingly driven largely by CMV exposure. A further reported finding was that TCR beta sequences accurately predicted the HLA-A and HLA-B alleles for most subjects in the first cohort. In a later analysis, about 16,000 TCR beta sequences were associated with specific HLA alleles at a false discovery rate of 0.05. In a later analysis, HLA-associated TCR beta chains were found to be more clonally expanded and to have lower generation probabilities than equally common non-associated chains. Approximately 16 rarely observed V segments, including chromosome 9 orphons, were excluded from the earlier analysis of some 590 of the donors because counts were too low. The cohort was sequenced for TCR beta chains only, and without alpha or paired-chain data the features that could be detected were limited. In a later genetic analysis, a missense DCLRE1C variant was associated with V-gene and J-gene trimming of TCR beta chains, and the association was replicated in an independent cohort. The sequencing pipeline was judged likely to have produced a cluster of highly shared sequence variants as a technical artifact. The study gave a list of under 200 TCR beta chains associated with cytomegalovirus. Correlated functional status among segregating V segments might be attributable to linkage disequilibrium, but an unknown experimental factor could not be ruled out.

Library construction relied on the immunoSEQ multiplex PCR assay. A mixture of 60 forward primers for TCR Vbeta segments and 13 reverse primers for TCR Jbeta segments was used in the multiplex PCR. Amplification of the CDR3 region of rearranged TCR beta genes was performed with a multiplex PCR assay on genomic DNA. Amplified TCR beta libraries were sequenced as 87-base-pair reads on the Illumina HiSeq System. As for how the authors treated the data: A later analysis tallied 75 million to 95 million unique TCR beta chains across the 650 to 750 repertoires, and roughly 11 million of those chains were shared by two or more donors. Raw reads were error-corrected and collapsed into unique sequences by a nearest-neighbor algorithm in which closely related sequences were merged to remove PCR and sequencing errors. CDR3 sequences were aligned to IMGT reference sequences to assign V, D and J gene segments. For a sequence to be retained, at least a six-nucleotide match to both a V gene segment and a J gene segment was required. Rearrangements were classified as productive when the CDR3 lacked stop codons and remained in frame with V and J, and all other rearrangements were classified as non-productive. CDR3 was defined by IMGT convention, running from the second conserved V-encoded cysteine to the conserved J-encoded phenylalanine. The earlier analysis of a few hundred of the donors excluded any sequence lacking an unambiguous match to a single V gene segment. An earlier analysis of approximately 590 of the donors classified V segments as functional when productive rearrangements were above 56.7% and as segregating when the standard deviation between donors was above 5%. A statistical classification framework was built for diagnosing cytomegalovirus status from the catalog of TCR beta chain sequences. A later analysis assigned V and J genes by comparing TCR nucleotide sequences with IMGT/GENE-DB human TR gene sequences. The TCRdist pipeline was used in a later analysis to assign CDR3 sequences and most-parsimonious VDJ recombination scenarios. A later analysis defined each TCR beta chain by its CDR3 amino acid sequence plus V-gene family, and excluded reads lacking a unique V-gene family. As a way to deal with suspected cross-contamination and a sequencing artifact, a later analysis dropped more than 500 nucleotide sequences that were highly shared and had low generation probability. In a later analysis, a clonal expansion index for each public chain was calculated from normalized within-repertoire ranks of inferred template counts. In a later analysis, generation probabilities were computed using a VDJ recombination model fitted to out-of-frame rearrangements, and the results were checked against IGoR. Hypergeometric tests were used in a later analysis to score TCR-TCR, TCR-HLA and TCR-CMV co-occurrence, with a repertoire-size bias correction applied to the TCR pairs. False discovery rates were estimated in a later analysis by permuting HLA or CMV assignments 20 times. In a later analysis, co-occurring TCRs were grouped using DBSCAN, with TCRdist sequence similarity added in when clustering inside HLA-allele-positive subsets. For co-occurrence clustering, repertoires with fewer than 30,000 or more than 120,000 public chains were excluded, along with about five repertoires with anomalous nucleotide sharing. As stored in TCRdb, this immuneACCESS dataset retains in-frame rearrangements with V and J assigned. A fraction of the clones does not appear; measured against another copy, unresolved V genes explain less than half of the discrepancy, and the remainder lacks a known reason. For V, J and clone size, that table is used; D and trimming come from the DNA. Across this sample there are 180,000 or so clones, with about 9.4% seen only once. The biggest ten clones account for 1% to 1.5% of the sample.

Taken from the germline V gene, the CDR1 and CDR2 loops are MGHRA and YSYEKL. Inclusive of the bounding cysteine and phenylalanine, the CDR3 is 18 residues long. The read is trimmed to its CDR3 DNA, 54 bases read in frame from base 1. Trimming leaves V shorter by 2 bases and J shorter by 3 bases, with the junction holding 10 bases beyond the gene matches. The cohort was made up of approximately 670 healthy bone marrow donors. At the time of sampling, all cohort members were nominally healthy, though unrecorded immune exposures were likely present. The donor tested CMV seropositive and was one of the 289 seropositive cohort members. Each donor provided a peripheral blood sample, and peripheral blood mononuclear cells were used for TCR beta sequencing. The Qiagen DNeasy Blood Extraction Kit was used to extract genomic DNA from the blood cell samples.

Material for sequencing was PBMCs. The chain couples TRBV4-1 to TRBJ2-7, with 13 bases matching TRBD2. The origin of this receptor is a woman between 25 and 40 years old in good health and CMV-seropositive. The bases are TGCGCCAGCAGCCAACCAGCCGCGACTAGCGGGAGGTTCTACGAGCAGTACTTC. Translated, it reads CASSQPAATSGRFYEQYF.